The 16 T cell receptor beta chains given below trace back to one sample, sequenced in a study of blood T cell repertoires in COVID-19. TCRdb's copy holds only in-frame clones and misses some; the assay was immunoSEQ multiplex PCR. In the table there are around 150,000 clones, over 75% of which are singletons. Sample: PBMCs or T cells enriched from blood (not recorded which). These receptor sequences come from a man aged 40-49 years who had recovered from COVID-19.

The chain employs TRBV5-1 and TRBJ2-4; D possibly corresponds to TRBD1 (5 bases). The V end lost 2 bases, the J end lost 1 base, and 13 bases lay between the germline ends. This CDR3 spans 16 amino acids. Germline CDR1 SGHRS, CDR2 YFSETQ. The CDR3, as DNA: TGCGCCAGCAGCTTCTCGGCAGGGTCGGCCAAAAACATTCAGTACTTC. Its translation is CASSFSAGSAKNIQYF.

The gene calls are TRBV9 and TRBJ2-1, with TRBD2 identical over 9 bases. After removal of 5 bases from V and 8 bases from J, the junction contained 11 bases not matched to a gene. The CDR3 covers 15 residues. CDR1 is SGDLS and CDR2 is YYNGEE in the germline V gene. Here the CDR3 reads CASSARTSVFDEQFF. The CDR3, as DNA: TGTGCCAGCAGTGCACGGACTAGCGTCTTCGATGAGCAGTTCTTC.

The chain combines TRBV9 with TRBJ2-1; 8 bases are shared with TRBD2. Germline CDR1 SGDLS, CDR2 YYNGEE. Trimming took 0 bases from V and 6 from J; bases not matched to a gene: 14. The CDR3 spans 18 residues. CDR3 coding DNA: TGTGCCAGCAGCGTAGGAGGGTTCGCGGGAGGCCAGGGCAATGAGCAGTTCTTC. It yields the protein CASSVGGFAGGQGNEQFF.

The genes are TRBV23-1 and TRBJ1-1; D gene ambiguous. TRBV23-1 is recorded as an ORF, its role being uncertain. The germline V and J ends were trimmed by 0 bases and 1 base, with 24 bases remaining between them. This CDR3 is 20 amino acids long. This CDR3 is CASSQSGGPSRHQPNTEAFF. The CDR3 DNA is TGCGCCAGCAGTCAATCGGGAGGGCCTTCTCGCCACCAACCGAACACTGAAGCTTTCTTT.

Only one count was recorded for this clone. V and J are TRBV11-3 and TRBJ2-1, with TRBD1 identical over 9 bases. V lost 2 bases, J lost 5 bases, and 4 bases stayed unmatched. Germline lookup yields CDR1 SGHNT and CDR2 YENEEA. The CDR3 length is 15 residues. CDR3 sequence reads: CASSLYGTGHNEQFF. The CDR3 bases are TGTGCCAGCAGCTTATACGGGACAGGGCACAATGAGCAGTTCTTC.

This clone has more than one count but fewer than ten. The chain recombines TRBV6-6 with TRBJ2-7; a weak D match, TRBD1 (5 bases). Germline assignment: CDR1 MNHNY and CDR2 SVGAGI (reference sequence). There are 17 residues in the CDR3. The germline V and J ends were trimmed by 5 bases and 4 bases, with 24 bases remaining between them. The CDR3 sequence is CASSRGIHSGSSYEQYF. CDR3 DNA: TGTGCCAGCAGTCGAGGAATACACTCAGGGTCGTCGTACGAGCAGTACTTC.

The sample holds one count of this clone. The gene calls are TRBV18 and TRBJ1-5, with TRBD1 matching 9 bases. CDR3 length equals 17 residues. The ends lost 2 bases at V and 2 bases at J; junction bases unmatched: 7. The germline gives CDR1 KGHSH, CDR2 LQKENI. This CDR3 is CASSPGTGPMRNQPQHF. As DNA, the CDR3 is TGTGCCAGCTCACCAGGGACAGGGCCGATGCGCAATCAGCCCCAGCATTTT. Full variable domain (missing parts from reference TRBV18 and TRBJ1-5): NAGVMQNPRHLVRRRGQEARLRCSPMKGHSHVYWYRQLPEEGLKFMVYLQKENIIDESGMPKERFSAEFPKEGPSILRIQQVVRGDSAAYFCASSPGTGPMRNQPQHFGDGTRLSIL.

This clone was picked up one time. V and J are TRBV29-1 and TRBJ2-3; TRBD1 matches at 7 bases. The CDR3 is made up of 15 amino acids. V trimming: 6 bases; J trimming: 0 bases; junction bases outside the gene matches: 9. From germline, CDR1 is SQVTM and CDR2 ANQGSEA. The CDR3, as DNA: TGCAGCGTAGAACCGGTGACAGGGAGCACAGATACGCAGTATTTT. Amino acids: CSVEPVTGSTDTQYF.

In its sample, this clone was seen a few times. The chain joins TRBV7-9 to TRBJ2-1; 11 bases are shared with TRBD1. The length of the CDR3 is 15 residues. With 6 bases clipped from V and 6 bases from J, the junction kept 7 bases outside the gene matches. CDR1 and CDR2 (germline): SEHNR, FQNEAQ (reference sequence). CDR3 sequence: CASSYRDRGSNEQFF. CDR3 in DNA: TGTGCCAGCAGTTATCGGGACAGGGGGTCCAATGAGCAGTTCTTC.

The chain links TRBV12-3 or TRBV12-4 to TRBJ1-2, with a weak D call TRBD1 (5 bases). This CDR3 is built from 13 residues. V lost 5 bases, J lost 8 bases, and 15 bases lay in between. The CDR3: CASSLGGMEGYTF. CDR3 sequence (DNA): TGTGCCAGCAGTCTCGGGGGAATGGAGGGCTACACCTTC.

The rearrangement joins TRBV2 to TRBJ2-2, with 10 bases matching TRBD1. This CDR3 has 14 residues. CDR1 SNHLY and CDR2 FYNNEI come from the germline V gene. Trimming at V came to 11 bases and at J to 6 bases, leaving 9 bases not matched to a gene. This chain's CDR3 is CASGTGVIAGELFF. The CDR3 nucleotides are TGTGCCTCAGGGACAGGGGTTATCGCCGGGGAGCTGTTTTTT.

The rearrangement joins TRBV7-6 to TRBJ1-1; perhaps TRBD1 as D (6 bases). Germline CDR1 is SGHVS and CDR2 is FNYEAQ. This CDR3 has 15 residues. Between the trimmed V and J ends, which lost 3 bases and 2 bases, there was a span of 13 bases. The CDR3 bases are TGTGCCAGCAGCTTTTTTACAGGGAAAAACACTGAAGCTTTCTTT. Its protein is CASSFFTGKNTEAFF.

The chain links TRBV6-5 to TRBJ1-2, with 8 positions matching TRBD1. The CDR3 consists of 14 residues. J lost 5 bases, V lost 0 bases, and 2 bases had no gene match. CDR1 is MNHEY, CDR2 SVGAGI, per germline. CDR3 in amino acids: CASSYSDRGYGYTF. CDR3 nucleotides: TGTGCCAGCAGTTACTCAGACAGGGGATATGGCTACACCTTC.

This clone was seen just once. The junction differs from germline at one of its ends, possibly a read error. The chain links TRBV5-4 to TRBJ1-1; 8 nucleotides align to TRBD1. CDR3 length: 14 amino acids. Germline lookup yields CDR1 SGHNT and CDR2 YYREEE (reference sequence). In nucleotides, the CDR3 is TGTGCCAGCAGTTTGGACAGGGAAGGTACTGAAGCTTTCTTT. Its protein product is CASSLDREGTEAFF.

This chain connects TRBV9 to TRBJ1-1; 7 bases are a match to TRBD1. Germline V lookup: CDR1 SGDLS, CDR2 YYNGEE. The CDR3 totals 18 residues. V trimming: 0 bases; J trimming: 0 bases; junction bases outside the gene matches: 11. This chain's CDR3 is CASSVDPRPGQLNTEAFF. The CDR3 DNA sequence: TGTGCCAGCAGCGTAGACCCACGACCGGGACAGTTGAACACTGAAGCTTTCTTT.

The table lists this clone with a count of one. This chain joins TRBV2 and TRBJ1-1; D uncertain. V was cut by 6 bases and J by 4 bases, with 12 bases left in between. The CDR3 spans 13 residues. Germline assignment: CDR1 SNHLY and CDR2 FYNNEI. The CDR3 spells CASRRRESTEAFF. The CDR3 coding sequence is TGTGCCAGCAGGCGACGGGAAAGCACTGAAGCTTTCTTT.